The clone carrying this T cell receptor beta chain occurred once. No antigen is known for it. This entry is derived from a study of graft-versus-host responses after intestinal transplantation. Overall study: Tacrolimus plus steroids were given to all recipients for about three years, preceded by anti-thymocyte globulin induction. Study conclusions and caveats: Detection of GvH clones occurred in recipient marrow, and some had their first appearance in ileum or blood. The study found high graft-versus-host to host-versus-graft clonal ratios in allografts of patients with graft-donor T cell macrochimerism.

Assay used: immunoSEQ multiplex PCR; TCRdb lists only in-frame clones, some missing. Here the sample spans some 100,000 clones, approximately 92% being singletons. The sequencing here drew on unstimulated CD8+ T cells sorted from spleen or lymph node cells, taken before transplant. This TCR was sampled from a human donor who was the organ donor for an intestinal transplant.

The CDR3, as DNA: TGTGCCAGCAGGGAGGGGGCCCCCTACAATGAGCAGTTCTTC. This sequence encodes CASREGAPYNEQFF. The rearrangement links TRBV11-2 to TRBJ2-1; a possible D gene is TRBD1 (7 bases). From germline, CDR1 is SGHAT and CDR2 FQNNGV. Trimming took 6 bases from V and 2 from J, leaving 11 bases between them. The CDR3 covers 14 residues.